Described below is a single T cell receptor (beta chain) sequence and its context. Its antigen is unknown. A J-beta primer mix and a sample-barcoded 5' primer were used in a second PCR of roughly 6 to 12 cycles. With 12 random nucleotides, a template-switch adaptor tagged each individual cDNA molecule. TCRdb reprocessed the 5' RACE reads via MiXCR and lists one record per CDR3 protein. The data contain hundreds of thousands of distinct CDR3 sequences, approximately 51% of them singletons. The record originates from a study of blood T cells in healthy people across ages. Study observations and caveats: A roughly linear fall in TCR beta diversity per million T cells was seen with increasing age. Estimated diversity across one million T cells was deemed an underestimate.

The germline V and J ends were trimmed by 4 bases and 8 bases, with 14 bases remaining between them. CDR3 length equals 14 residues. The receptor was derived from a man aged 55 to 69 in good health. V usage is TRBV12-3 or TRBV12-4 and J usage is TRBJ1-4, with D perhaps matching TRBD1 (5 bases). The sequenced material came from blood. In DNA, the CDR3 is TGTGCCAGCAGTTACGTCCAGGGTGGGGAAAAACTGTTTTTT. Amino acids: CASSYVQGGEKLFF.